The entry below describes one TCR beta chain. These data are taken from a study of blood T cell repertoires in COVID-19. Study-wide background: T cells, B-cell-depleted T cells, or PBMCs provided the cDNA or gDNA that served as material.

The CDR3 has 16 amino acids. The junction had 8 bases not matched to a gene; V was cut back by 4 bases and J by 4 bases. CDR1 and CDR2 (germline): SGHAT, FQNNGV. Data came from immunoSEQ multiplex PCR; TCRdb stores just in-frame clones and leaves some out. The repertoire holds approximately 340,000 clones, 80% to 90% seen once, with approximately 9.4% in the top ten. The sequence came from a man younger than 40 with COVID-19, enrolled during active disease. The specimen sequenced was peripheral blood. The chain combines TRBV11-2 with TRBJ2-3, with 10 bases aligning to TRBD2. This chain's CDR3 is CASSSISGTSADTQYF. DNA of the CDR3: TGTGCCAGCAGCTCCATTAGCGGGACTAGCGCAGATACGCAGTATTTT.